Below, 27 T cell receptor beta chains from the same sample are listed, as sequenced in a study of post-analysis software for immune sequencing data. TCR beta cDNA libraries had unique molecular identifiers. TCRdb reprocessed the PCR reads with MiXCR, giving one entry per CDR3 protein. This repertoire shows hundreds of thousands of distinct CDR3 sequences, 30% found once; its top ten account for 0.55% to 0.65%. Their cognate antigens are unknown. Study-level results: The five TRBV segments detected at higher frequency in patients than in controls included TRBV5-6, TRBV5-1 and TRBV20-1.

Material: blood. The receptor set was obtained from a girl between 5 and 17 years old with multiple sclerosis.

This clonotype was observed a handful of times. The chain recombines TRBV7-9 with TRBJ2-6; no reliable D call. V lost 5 bases and J 1 base, leaving 18 bases between the germline ends. Germline CDR1 is SEHNR and CDR2 is FQNEAQ (reference sequence). This CDR3 region has 18 residues. CDR3 loop: CASSPRAAFLSGANVLTF. The CDR3 coding sequence is TGTGCCAGCAGCCCCCGGGCCGCATTTCTTTCTGGGGCCAACGTCCTGACTTTC.

A few counts support this clonotype. The CDR3 protein is CASSYQGISEAFF. The CDR3 bases are TGTGCCAGCAGTTACCAGGGGATATCAGAAGCTTTCTTT. J is TRBJ1-1 and V is TRBV6-5, with a weak D call TRBD1 (6 bases). The CDR3 contains 13 residues. The V gene's germline CDR1 is MNHEY and CDR2 SVGAGI. Deletions cut 2 bases from V and 8 bases from J, with 12 bases between.

The chain couples TRBV5-1 to TRBJ2-1, with TRBD1 matching over 7 bases. Per germline, CDR1 SGHRS and CDR2 YFSETQ. The CDR3 has 15 residues. With V trimmed by 0 bases and J by 7 bases, 7 bases remained unmatched. CDR3 region: CASSLEGDRGNEQFF. CDR3 bases: TGCGCCAGCAGCTTGGAGGGGGACAGAGGAAATGAGCAGTTCTTC. The whole variable domain, filled in from reference TRBV5-1 and TRBJ2-1, reads KAGVTQTPRYLIKTRGQQVTLSCSPISGHRSVSWYQQTPGQGLQFLFEYFSETQRNKGNFPGRFSGRQFSNSRSEMNVSTLELGDSALYLCASSLEGDRGNEQFFGPGTRLTVL.

Concerning this clonotype: Being one base from a much bigger clone, this may be a read error. J is TRBJ2-1 and V is TRBV29-1, with D perhaps matching TRBD2 (6 bases). CDR1 is SQVTM, CDR2 ANQGSEA, per germline. The CDR3 extends over 16 amino acids. CDR3 sequence: CSVVGGARGSYNERFF. DNA for the CDR3: TGCAGCGTTGTCGGTGGGGCGCGGGGATCCTACAATGAGCGGTTCTTC.

This chain links TRBV2 with TRBJ2-1; D may correspond to TRBD1 or TRBD2 (6 bases each). This CDR3 contains 16 residues. The V gene lost 2 bases and the J gene lost 7 bases, with 18 bases spanning the gap. From germline, CDR1 is SNHLY and CDR2 FYNNEI. The CDR3 nucleotides are TGTGCCAGCAGTGAATTAGTGGGGGGCCAAGAAAATGAGCAGTTCTTC. This translates into CASSELVGGQENEQFF.

CDR3 in amino acids: CASNPGVTTDTQYF. The CDR3 DNA reads TGTGCCAGCAATCCAGGGGTGACCACAGATACGCAGTATTTT. The V gene is TRBV9, the J gene TRBJ2-3; D is perhaps TRBD1 (6 bases). The germline CDR1 and CDR2 sequences are SGDLS and YYNGEE. The CDR3 is 14 residues long. V lost 6 bases to trimming and J lost 2 bases, with 13 bases between them.

This chain connects TRBV7-9 to TRBJ2-1; 9 bases are shared with TRBD1. Germline values: CDR1 SEHNR, CDR2 FQNEAQ (reference sequence). CDR3 length equals 14 residues. V shed 5 bases, J shed 9 bases, and the junction held 8 bases outside the gene matches. CDR3 loop: CASSQWTGDIEQFF. The CDR3 DNA sequence: TGTGCCAGCAGCCAATGGACAGGGGATATTGAGCAGTTCTTC.

The chain couples TRBV5-1 to TRBJ1-2, with D tentatively TRBD1 (6 bases). V was pared by 6 bases and J by 0 bases, with 12 bases between. This CDR3 has 14 residues. CDR1 and CDR2 (germline): SGHRS, YFSETQ. CDR3 coding DNA: TGCGCCAGCACCCCGGACAGAGCTAACTATGGCTACACCTTC. This sequence encodes CASTPDRANYGYTF.

This rearrangement joins TRBV20-1 to TRBJ2-1; perhaps TRBD1 as D (5 bases). V gave up 1 base and J gave up 6 bases, with 19 bases separating them. CDR1 is DFQATT and CDR2 is SNEGSKA in the germline V gene (reference sequence). The CDR3 runs 16 residues. CDR3 in amino acids: CSARGGDGQARNEQFF. The CDR3 DNA sequence: TGCAGTGCTAGAGGGGGCGACGGGCAGGCGCGCAATGAGCAGTTCTTC.

This clonotype was seen only a few times. The chain carries TRBV2 and TRBJ2-3, with unresolved D. The germline gives CDR1 SNHLY, CDR2 FYNNEI. Trimming left V 8 bases short and J 3 bases short, with 18 bases between. The CDR3 runs 15 residues. CDR3 region: CASPRRAGQTDTQYF. In nucleotides, the CDR3 is TGTGCCAGCCCGCGCCGGGCAGGTCAGACAGATACGCAGTATTTT.

This clonotype was observed at least ten times. The rearrangement links TRBV5-1 to TRBJ2-5; 7 bases are shared with TRBD2. Germline lookup yields CDR1 SGHRS and CDR2 YFSETQ. V lost 3 bases to trimming and J lost 4 bases; unmatched junction nucleotides: 6. This CDR3 comprises 14 residues. The CDR3 here is CASSSKLARETQYF. The DNA of the CDR3 is TGCGCCAGCAGCTCAAAACTAGCGCGAGAGACCCAGTACTTC.

This clonotype appeared many times. This chain uses TRBV20-1 with TRBJ1-2, with 7 bases that match TRBD1. The trim removed 1 base at V and 5 bases at J, leaving 7 bases unmatched. In germline, CDR1 is DFQATT, CDR2 SNEGSKA (reference sequence). CDR3 size: 14 residues. The DNA for the CDR3 is TGCAGTGCTAGAGGTTACAAGGGGGCTTATGGCTACACCTTC. It is translated as CSARGYKGAYGYTF.

This clonotype was seen more than once but under ten times. V gene TRBV2 combines with J gene TRBJ2-3; D might be TRBD2 (6 bases). This CDR3 is 14 amino acids long. Germline V gives CDR1 SNHLY, CDR2 FYNNEI. V lost 3 bases to trimming and J lost 0 bases, with 7 bases between them. CDR3 sequence: CASSEDYSTDTQYF. The CDR3 nucleotides are TGTGCCAGCAGTGAGGACTACAGCACAGATACGCAGTATTTT. Looking up the rest from reference TRBV2 and TRBJ2-3 gives the full variable domain: EPEVTQTPSHQVTQMGQEVILRCVPISNHLYFYWYRQILGQKVEFLVSFYNNEISEKSEIFDDQFSVERPDGSNFTLKIRSTKLEDSAMYFCASSEDYSTDTQYFGPGTRLTVL.

V usage is TRBV7-2 and J usage is TRBJ1-1; D is uncertain. This CDR3 comprises 13 residues. Germline V CDR1 and CDR2: SGHTA, FQGNSA. Trimming stripped 5 bases from V and 6 bases from J, with 13 bases between. Here the CDR3 reads CASSHVWEAEAFF. CDR3 in DNA: TGTGCCAGCAGCCACGTCTGGGAGGCTGAAGCTTTCTTT. The variable domain in full, with the rest retrieved from reference TRBV7-2 and TRBJ1-1, is GAGVSQSPSNKVTEKGKDVELRCDPISGHTALYWYRQSLGQGLEFLIYFQGNSAPDKSGLPSDRFSAERTGGSVSTLTIQRTQQEDSAVYLCASSHVWEAEAFFGQGTRLTVV.

The rearrangement uses TRBV6-2 or TRBV6-3 and TRBJ2-7, with 10 bases aligning to TRBD1. The CDR3 spans 17 residues. The J segment lost 6 bases and the V segment lost 2 bases, leaving 13 bases of the junction unmatched. In germline, CDR1 is MNHEY, CDR2 SVGEGT. The CDR3 DNA reads as TGTGCCAGCAGTTACGCGCGGGGGACAGGGGTCCAAGTCGAGCAGTACTTC. Protein: CASSYARGTGVQVEQYF.

The V call is TRBV5-1, the J call TRBJ2-2; 8 nucleotides match TRBD2. This CDR3 spans 17 amino acids. With V trimmed by 1 base and J by 2 bases, 7 bases remained unmatched. Germline lookup yields CDR1 SGHRS and CDR2 YFSETQ. The CDR3 spells CASSLRTSSTNTGELFF. The CDR3 bases are TGCGCCAGCAGCTTGCGGACTAGCTCGACAAACACCGGGGAGCTGTTTTTT.

This clonotype was detected only a few times. The chain has TRBV29-1 and TRBJ2-7, with D unresolved. Trimming removed 4 bases at V and 7 bases at J, with 8 bases between. Germline V gives CDR1 SQVTM, CDR2 ANQGSEA. This CDR3 region has 10 residues. Written as DNA, the CDR3 is TGCAGCGTTGTCTTGAGGGAGCAGTACTTC. This translates into CSVVLREQYF.

As concerns this clonotype: Without the conserved terminal phenylalanine or tryptophan, this CDR3 likely stems from a read error. The chain joins TRBV14 to TRBJ2-2; D possibly corresponds to TRBD2 (5 bases). This CDR3 has 12 amino acids. Per the germline V gene, CDR1 is SGHDN and CDR2 is FVKESK. The CDR3 protein is CASRQGSGELFC. The CDR3, as DNA: TGTGCCAGCAGACAAGGGAGCGGGGAGCTGTTTTGT.

This clonotype was counted between two and nine times. The chain links TRBV7-2 to TRBJ2-5, with a tentative D call TRBD2 (5 bases). CDR1 is SGHTA, CDR2 FQGNSA, per germline. The CDR3 runs 14 residues. Trimming pared 1 base from V and 11 bases from J, leaving 17 bases between. The CDR3 coding sequence is TGTGCCAGCAGCTTAGTAGAACCGAACGGGGAGCAGTACTTC. It codes for CASSLVEPNGEQYF.

In this sample, this clonotype turned up once. J is TRBJ2-1 and V is TRBV9, with D unresolved. The V end lost 1 base, the J end lost 15 bases, and 14 bases lay between the germline ends. CDR3 length equals 12 residues. CDR1 and CDR2 (germline): SGDLS, YYNGEE. The chain's CDR3 is CASSVTGQMTFF. The CDR3 nucleotides are TGTGCCAGCAGCGTAACCGGCCAGATGACGTTCTTC.

This chain links TRBV7-9 with TRBJ2-2; 10 nucleotides match TRBD1. V was clipped by 4 bases and J by 5 bases; unmatched bases: 7. Germline CDR1 reads SEHNR; CDR2 reads FQNEAQ (reference sequence). The CDR3 is 16 residues long. The DNA of the CDR3 is TGTGCCAGCAGCTACTCGGGACAGGGGTTAACCGGGGAGCTGTTTTTT. Protein product: CASSYSGQGLTGELFF.

The chain has TRBV29-1 and TRBJ2-7; D may correspond to TRBD1 or TRBD2 (5 bases each). Trimming pared 1 base from V and 0 bases from J, leaving 10 bases between. There are 14 residues in the CDR3. Germline V gene lookup returns CDR1 SQVTM and CDR2 ANQGSEA. CDR3 sequence: CSVEGRDASYEQYF. The CDR3 nucleotides are TGCAGCGTTGAAGGCCGGGACGCCTCCTACGAGCAGTACTTC.

The sample holds a few counts of this clonotype. This sequence joins TRBV3-1 and TRBJ2-1, with unresolved D. Germline V CDR1 and CDR2: LGHDT, YNNKEL (reference sequence). The CDR3 is 12 amino acids. V was clipped by 6 bases and J by 3 bases, with 6 bases between them. The CDR3 region has the DNA TGTGCCAGCAGTCGCCGCTACAATGAGCAGTTCTTC. Its protein is CASSRRYNEQFF.

This sequence joins TRBV20-1 and TRBJ2-7; either TRBD1 or TRBD2 may supply D (5 bases each). Trimming took off 3 bases at V and 10 bases at J, with 13 bases between the two ends. CDR1 and CDR2 (germline): DFQATT, SNEGSKA (reference sequence). CDR3 length equals 11 residues. The CDR3 is CSARLGWDQYF. In DNA, the CDR3 is TGCAGTGCTAGGCTGGGATGGGACCAGTACTTC.

This clonotype was found a few times. V and J are TRBV15 and TRBJ2-7; D remains unclear. V dropped 8 bases and J dropped 6 bases, with 14 bases sitting between them. Germline V lookup: CDR1 LNHNV, CDR2 YYDKDF (reference sequence). There are 12 residues in the CDR3. The CDR3 bases are TGTGCCACCGTCGATGGGGTGGGCGAGCAGTACTTC. Encoded protein: CATVDGVGEQYF. Complete variable domain (other parts from reference TRBV15 and TRBJ2-7): DAMVIQNPRYQVTQFGKPVTLSCSQTLNHNVMYWYQQKSSQAPKLLFHYYDKDFNNEADTPDNFQSRRPNTSFCFLDIRSPGLGDTAMYLCATVDGVGEQYFGPGTRLTVT.

In its sample, this clonotype was seen many times. The gene calls are TRBV7-2 and TRBJ2-1; 9 bases agree with TRBD2. This CDR3 is 14 amino acids long. V was clipped by 5 bases and J by 7 bases; unmatched bases: 6. The germline V gene encodes CDR1 SGHTA and CDR2 FQGNSA. The CDR3 DNA is TGTGCCAGCAGCCCAGCCACTAGCGGGAATGAGCAGTTCTTC. Amino acids: CASSPATSGNEQFF.

V usage is TRBV5-5 and J usage is TRBJ2-1, with 7 bases identical to TRBD1. V shed 3 bases and J 13 bases; nucleotides not matched to a gene: 22. The CDR3 has 17 residues. Germline V gives CDR1 SGHKS, CDR2 YYEKEE (reference sequence). CDR3 in DNA: TGTGCCAGCAGCTGGAGAACAGGGGAGCTCCCTCAAGAGACCCAGTTCTTC. It translates to CASSWRTGELPQETQFF.